These T cell receptor beta chains were read from a single sample in a study of OX40 agonist ivuxolimab in advanced cancers. Repertoires were generated with immunoSEQ multiplex PCR, while TCRdb's copy carries only in-frame clones and drops some. The profile shows over 75,000 clones, roughly 88% of them singletons. This specimen consisted of CD4+ or CD8+ T cells sorted from blood, obtained in a trial of the OX40 agonist ivuxolimab. Receptors originate from an adult with an advanced solid tumor such as melanoma, head and neck, liver or kidney cancer. Both conserved end residues are part of each CDR3.

TRBJ2-2 | TRBV19 | CASTQGVGELFF
TRBJ2-3 | TRBV11-2 | CASSHTTSGSTDTQYF
TRBJ1-1 | TRBV28 | CASRSRGLNTEAFF
TRBJ1-1 | TRBV19 | CASSLDPGQGARNTEAFF
TRBJ2-3 | TRBV7-9 | CASSLASGYSTDTQYF
TRBJ2-1 | TRBV28 | CASSFPSTGGLSSYNEQFF
TRBJ2-1 | TRBV4-2 | CASSQERGAGGYNEQFF
TRBJ2-2 | TRBV19 | CASSWDSNTGELFF
TRBJ2-7 | TRBV20-1 | CIATENYEQYF
TRBJ2-6 | TRBV5-1 | CASSLKTTSGANVLTF
TRBJ2-1 | TRBV6-5 | CASTPGQGRNEQFF